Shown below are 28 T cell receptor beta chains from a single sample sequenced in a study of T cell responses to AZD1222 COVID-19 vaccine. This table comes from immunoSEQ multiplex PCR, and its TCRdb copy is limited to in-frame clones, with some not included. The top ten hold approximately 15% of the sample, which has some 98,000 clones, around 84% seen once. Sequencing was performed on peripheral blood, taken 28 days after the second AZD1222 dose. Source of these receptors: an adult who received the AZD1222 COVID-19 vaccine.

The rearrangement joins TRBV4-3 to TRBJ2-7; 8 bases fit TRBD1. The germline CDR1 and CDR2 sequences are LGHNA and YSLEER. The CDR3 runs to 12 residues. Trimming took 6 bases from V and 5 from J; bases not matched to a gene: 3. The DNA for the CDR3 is TGCGCCAGCAGTCTGACAGGGGACGAGCAGTACTTC. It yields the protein CASSLTGDEQYF.

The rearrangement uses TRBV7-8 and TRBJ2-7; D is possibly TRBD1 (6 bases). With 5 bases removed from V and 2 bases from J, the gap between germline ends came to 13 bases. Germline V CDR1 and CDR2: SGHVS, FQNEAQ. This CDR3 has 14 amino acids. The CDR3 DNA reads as TGTGCCAGCAGCACGAGGACAGCAACCTACGAGCAGTACTTC. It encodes CASSTRTATYEQYF.

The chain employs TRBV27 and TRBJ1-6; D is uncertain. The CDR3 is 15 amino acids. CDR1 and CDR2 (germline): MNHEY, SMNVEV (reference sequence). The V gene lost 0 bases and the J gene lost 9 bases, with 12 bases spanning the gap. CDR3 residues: CASSLSGPRVSPLHF. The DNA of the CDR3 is TGTGCCAGCAGTTTATCGGGTCCGAGGGTTTCACCCCTCCACTTT.

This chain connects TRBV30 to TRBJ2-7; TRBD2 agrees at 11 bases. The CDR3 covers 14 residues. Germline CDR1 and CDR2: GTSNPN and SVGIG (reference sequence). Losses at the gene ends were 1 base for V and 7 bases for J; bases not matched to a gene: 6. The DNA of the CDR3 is TGTGCCTGGAGTGAACTAGCGGGAGTTGGTGAGCAGTACTTC. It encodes CAWSELAGVGEQYF.

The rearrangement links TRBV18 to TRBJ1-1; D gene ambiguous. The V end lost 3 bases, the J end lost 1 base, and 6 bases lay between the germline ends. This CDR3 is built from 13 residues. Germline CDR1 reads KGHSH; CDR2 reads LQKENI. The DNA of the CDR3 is TGTGCCAGCTCACCGATTCAGAACACTGAAGCTTTCTTT. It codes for CASSPIQNTEAFF.

The CDR3 spells CSVARYHEQFF. CDR3 nucleotide sequence: TGCAGCGTTGCGCGGTACCATGAGCAGTTCTTC. The rearrangement uses TRBV29-1 and TRBJ2-1; the D is unclear. This CDR3 comprises 11 residues. The germline V and J ends were trimmed by 4 bases and 8 bases, with 9 bases remaining between them. Per germline, CDR1 SQVTM and CDR2 ANQGSEA.

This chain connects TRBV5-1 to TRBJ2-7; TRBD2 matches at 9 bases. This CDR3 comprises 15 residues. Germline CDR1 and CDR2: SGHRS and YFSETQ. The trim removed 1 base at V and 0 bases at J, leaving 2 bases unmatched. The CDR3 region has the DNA TGCGCCAGCAGCTTGTTAGCGGGGGTCTCCTACGAGCAGTACTTC. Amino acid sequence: CASSLLAGVSYEQYF.

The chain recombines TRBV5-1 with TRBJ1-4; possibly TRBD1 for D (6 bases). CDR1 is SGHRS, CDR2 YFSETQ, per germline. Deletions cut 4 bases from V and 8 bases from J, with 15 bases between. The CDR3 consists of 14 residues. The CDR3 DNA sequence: TGCGCCAGCAGCCCGCAGGGGCTTGAGGAAAAACTGTTTTTT. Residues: CASSPQGLEEKLFF.

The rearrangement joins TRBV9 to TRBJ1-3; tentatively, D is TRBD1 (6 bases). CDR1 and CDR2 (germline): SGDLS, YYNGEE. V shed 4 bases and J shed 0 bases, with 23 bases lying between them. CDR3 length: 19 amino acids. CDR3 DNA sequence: TGTGCCAGCAGCCCATACCAGGGGAGTTCGGTTTTCTCTGGAAACACCATATATTTT. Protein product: CASSPYQGSSVFSGNTIYF.

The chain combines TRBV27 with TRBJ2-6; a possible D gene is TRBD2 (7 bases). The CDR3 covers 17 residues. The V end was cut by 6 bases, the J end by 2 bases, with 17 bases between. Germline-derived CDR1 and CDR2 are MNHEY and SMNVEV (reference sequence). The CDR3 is CASSSAGALTGANVLTF. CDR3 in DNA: TGTGCCAGCAGCTCGGCGGGGGCCCTAACTGGGGCCAACGTCCTGACTTTC.

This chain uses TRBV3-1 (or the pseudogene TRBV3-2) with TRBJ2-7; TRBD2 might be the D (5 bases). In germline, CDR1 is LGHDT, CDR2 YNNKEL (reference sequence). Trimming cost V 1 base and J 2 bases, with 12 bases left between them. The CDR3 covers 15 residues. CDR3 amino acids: CASSQALAMPYEQYF. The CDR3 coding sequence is TGTGCCAGCAGCCAAGCTCTAGCTATGCCCTACGAGCAGTACTTC.

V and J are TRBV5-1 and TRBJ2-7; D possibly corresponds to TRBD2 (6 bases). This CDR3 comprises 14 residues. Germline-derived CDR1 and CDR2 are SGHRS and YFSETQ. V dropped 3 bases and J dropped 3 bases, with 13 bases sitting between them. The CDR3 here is CASSSGTGGYEQYF. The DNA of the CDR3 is TGCGCCAGCAGCTCCGGGACCGGGGGCTACGAGCAGTACTTC.

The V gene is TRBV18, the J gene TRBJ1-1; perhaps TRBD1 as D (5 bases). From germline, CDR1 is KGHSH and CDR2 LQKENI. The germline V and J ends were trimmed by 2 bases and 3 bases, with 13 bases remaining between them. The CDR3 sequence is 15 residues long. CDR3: CASSPSTGGDTEAFF. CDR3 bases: TGTGCCAGCTCACCAAGTACAGGCGGGGACACTGAAGCTTTCTTT.

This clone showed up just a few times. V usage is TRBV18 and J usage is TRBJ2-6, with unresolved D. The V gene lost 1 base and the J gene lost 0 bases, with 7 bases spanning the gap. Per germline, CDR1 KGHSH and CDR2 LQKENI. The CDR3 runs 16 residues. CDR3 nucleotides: TGTGCCAGCTCACCACTCGCGAGCTCTGGGGCCAACGTCCTGACTTTC. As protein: CASSPLASSGANVLTF.

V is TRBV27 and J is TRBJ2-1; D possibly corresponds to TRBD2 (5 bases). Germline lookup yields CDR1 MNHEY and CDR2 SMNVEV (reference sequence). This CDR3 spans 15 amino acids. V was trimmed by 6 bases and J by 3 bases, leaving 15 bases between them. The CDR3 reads CASRTGSPIYNEQFF. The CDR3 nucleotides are TGTGCCAGCAGAACGGGGAGTCCAATCTACAATGAGCAGTTCTTC.

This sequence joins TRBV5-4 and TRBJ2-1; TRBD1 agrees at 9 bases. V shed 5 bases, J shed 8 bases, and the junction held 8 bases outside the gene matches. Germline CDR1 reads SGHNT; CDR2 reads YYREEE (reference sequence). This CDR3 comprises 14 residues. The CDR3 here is CASSWDRAGDEQFF. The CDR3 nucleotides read TGTGCCAGCAGTTGGGACAGGGCCGGCGATGAGCAGTTCTTC.

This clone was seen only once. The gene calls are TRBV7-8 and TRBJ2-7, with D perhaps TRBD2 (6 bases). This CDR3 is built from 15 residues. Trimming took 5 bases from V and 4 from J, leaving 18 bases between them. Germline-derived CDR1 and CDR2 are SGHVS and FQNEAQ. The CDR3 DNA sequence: TGTGCCAGCAGCCCTCTTATGTCGGGGGAGTACGAGCAGTACTTC. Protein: CASSPLMSGEYEQYF.

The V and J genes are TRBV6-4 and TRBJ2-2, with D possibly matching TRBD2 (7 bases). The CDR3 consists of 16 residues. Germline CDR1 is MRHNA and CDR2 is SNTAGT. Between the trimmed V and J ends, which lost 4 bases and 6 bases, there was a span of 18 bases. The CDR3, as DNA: TGTGCCAGCAGTGCAAGGCCGGGGGGCTCACCCGGGGAGCTGTTTTTT. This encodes CASSARPGGSPGELFF.

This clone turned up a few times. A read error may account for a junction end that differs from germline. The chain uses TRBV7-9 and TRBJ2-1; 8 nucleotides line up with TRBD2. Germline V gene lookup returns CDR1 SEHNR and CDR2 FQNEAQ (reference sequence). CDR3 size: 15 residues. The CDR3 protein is CASSLAGTRRNEQFF. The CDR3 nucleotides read TGTGCCAGCAGTTTAGCCGGGACTAGGAGGAATGAGCAGTTCTTC.

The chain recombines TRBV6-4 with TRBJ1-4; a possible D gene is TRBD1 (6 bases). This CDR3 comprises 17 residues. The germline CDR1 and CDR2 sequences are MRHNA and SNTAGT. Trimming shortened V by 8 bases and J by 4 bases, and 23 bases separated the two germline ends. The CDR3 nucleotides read TGTGCCAGCTCCGGGGGCTTCAGGACTGGAGATAATGAAAAACTGTTTTTT. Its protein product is CASSGGFRTGDNEKLFF.

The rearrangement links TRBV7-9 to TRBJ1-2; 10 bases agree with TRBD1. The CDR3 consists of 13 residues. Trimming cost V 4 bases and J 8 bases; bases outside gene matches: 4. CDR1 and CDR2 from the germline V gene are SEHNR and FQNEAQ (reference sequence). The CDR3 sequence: CASSSDRGQGYTF. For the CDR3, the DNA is TGTGCCAGCAGCTCAGACAGGGGGCAAGGCTACACCTTC.

In nucleotides, the CDR3 is TGTGCCAGCAGCTACGACCCGAACACTGAAGCTTTCTTT. The encoded protein is CASSYDPNTEAFF. This chain joins TRBV3-1 (or the pseudogene TRBV3-2) and TRBJ1-1; no definite D call. Deletions cut 5 bases from V and 1 base from J, with 8 bases between. The CDR3 spans 13 residues. Germline lookup yields CDR1 LGHDT and CDR2 YNNKEL (reference sequence).

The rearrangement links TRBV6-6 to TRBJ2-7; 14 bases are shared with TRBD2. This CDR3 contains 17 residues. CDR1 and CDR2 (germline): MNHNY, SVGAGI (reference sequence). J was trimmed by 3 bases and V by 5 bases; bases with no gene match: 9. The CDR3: CASSPTGLAGDFYEQYF. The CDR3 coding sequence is TGTGCCAGCAGTCCAACGGGACTAGCGGGAGATTTCTACGAGCAGTACTTC.

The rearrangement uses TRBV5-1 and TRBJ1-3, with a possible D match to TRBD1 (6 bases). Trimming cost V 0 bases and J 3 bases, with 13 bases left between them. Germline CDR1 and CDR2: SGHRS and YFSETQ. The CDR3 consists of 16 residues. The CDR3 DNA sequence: TGCGCCAGCAGCTTGGTAGGGGGACTTTATGGAAACACCATATATTTT. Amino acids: CASSLVGGLYGNTIYF.

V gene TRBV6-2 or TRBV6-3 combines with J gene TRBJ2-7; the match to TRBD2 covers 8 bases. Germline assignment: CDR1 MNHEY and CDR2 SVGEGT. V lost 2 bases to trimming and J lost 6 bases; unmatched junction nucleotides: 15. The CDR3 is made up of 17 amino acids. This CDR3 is CASSYILGTRSISEQYF. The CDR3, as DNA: TGTGCCAGCAGTTACATTTTGGGGACTAGGTCGATCAGCGAGCAGTACTTC.

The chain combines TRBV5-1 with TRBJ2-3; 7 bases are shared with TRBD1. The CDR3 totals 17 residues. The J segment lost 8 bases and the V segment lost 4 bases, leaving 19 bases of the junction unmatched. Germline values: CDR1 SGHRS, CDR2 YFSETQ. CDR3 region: CASSPATRDRLFVTQYF. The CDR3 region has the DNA TGCGCCAGCAGCCCTGCAACCCGGGACAGACTTTTCGTTACGCAGTATTTT.

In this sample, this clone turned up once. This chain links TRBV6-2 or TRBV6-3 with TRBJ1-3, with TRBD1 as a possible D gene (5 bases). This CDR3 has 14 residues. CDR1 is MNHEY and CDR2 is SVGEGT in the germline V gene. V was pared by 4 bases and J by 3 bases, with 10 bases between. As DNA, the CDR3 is TGTGCCAGCAGTTCATACAGGCATGGAAACACCATATATTTT. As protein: CASSSYRHGNTIYF.

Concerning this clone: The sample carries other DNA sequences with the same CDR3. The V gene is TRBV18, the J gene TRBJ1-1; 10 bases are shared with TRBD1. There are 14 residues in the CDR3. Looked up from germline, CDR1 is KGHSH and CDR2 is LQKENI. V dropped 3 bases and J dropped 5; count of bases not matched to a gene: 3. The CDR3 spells CASSPGQGFTEAFF. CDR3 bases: TGTGCCAGCTCACCGGGACAGGGGTTTACTGAAGCTTTCTTT.